This paragraph reports one T cell receptor (beta chain). The antigen it binds to is not known. Per-nucleotide qualities are absent, and no much larger clonotype sits a single base away. The donors were healthy, HIV-negative adults who had no recently reported acute infections or vaccinations. Every donor was a Caucasian adult living in Nashville, Tennessee, USA. CD4+ T cells were enriched by magnetic negative selection; naive cells were then positively selected on CD45RA, and the negative fraction formed the memory subset. Blood was obtained by leukapheresis, after which PBMCs were separated by Ficoll-Histopaque density gradient centrifugation and cryopreserved in liquid nitrogen vapor phase. Purity and quantity of every magnetically sorted T cell population were checked by analytical flow cytometry. From each sorted fraction, genomic DNA was isolated and quantified by UV absorbance on a Nanodrop 2000c.

This record belongs to a study of shared clonotypes between healthy human individuals (dated by TCRdb to the early 2020s). As for the study more broadly: Two women and a few men aged 18 to 49 years were included in the cohort. Per donor, three plates each were used for CD4 naive and CD4 memory, two for CD8 naive, and one for CD8 memory. Different laboratories and diverse techniques were used to prepare libraries and sequence TCR repertoires, to increase sequencing depth and limit assay-specific biases. Between about 0.94 and 8.9 billion PBMCs per donor were obtained by leukapheresis. To estimate repertoire size and how much clonotypes are shared between individuals, the study performed deep sequencing of blood TCR repertoires from roughly five healthy adults. The paper as a whole reports these results and caveats: Even with the large sequencing depth, rarefaction of the sorted-subset datasets indicated that sequencing was incomplete. Pairwise subsampling indicated that sequencing depth was expected to affect the degree of clonotype sharing among donors. When several donors were compared, the shared fraction of clonotypes was around 5% for naive CD4, approximately 3.5% for naive CD8, more than 2% for memory CD4, and 0.4% for memory CD8. Compared with non-shared clonotypes, the clonotypes found in all four sorted-subset donors had higher generation probabilities. Because the study included only a small number of donors, the genetic and exposure-history diversity represented was limited. Sampling was restricted to blood, and TCR repertoires in tissue are likely to differ from TCR repertoires in blood. Estimated clonotype richness was generally larger for naive than for memory subsets.

Using the deep immunoSEQ assay, TCR CDR3 regions were amplified from genomic DNA by multiplex PCR. Genomic DNA extracted from each cell subset was distributed evenly over all wells of several immunoSEQ 96-well plates, and each plate served as one replicate. For sorted subsets, around 200 ng genomic DNA, equal to 30,000 to 35,000 T cell genomes, was loaded into each replicate PCR. The purified libraries were quantified using a Qubit 3.0 fluorometer, sized with a Bioanalyzer 2100, and then quantified again using the KAPA Library Quantification kit. Every immunoSEQ 96-well plate was sequenced on a dedicated single-read 150-cycle Illumina NextSeq 550 flow cell. Turning to the authors' computational methods: The immunoSEQ output contained only junctional sequences without quality scores, so filtering could not match that applied to full-length reads. Sequences were annotated with PyIR, a Python wrapper for IgBLAST v1.9, and V/J genes and CDR3 were assigned using IMGT germline references. Any read was removed if the V/J assignment was weak (E-value above 1e-6), the CDR3 was missing, or the read contained stop codons, out-of-frame junctions, or ambiguous translated residues. A V3J clonotype was defined by an identical inferred V gene, J gene, and CDR3 amino acid sequence. The percentage overlap between two repertoires was calculated by dividing the number of shared unique clonotypes by the size of the smaller repertoire. RTK rarefaction, the Chao1 estimator, and Recon v2.1 estimates of unobserved clonotypes were used to assess repertoire richness. Generation probabilities for all TCRbeta clonotypes obtained by the gDNA method from a few donors were computed using OLGA. TCRdb mirrors the immuneACCESS table, restricted to in-frame sequences. Some clones are absent from its copies; in checked studies, under half trace to an unresolved V gene, and the reason for the others is unknown. Clone size and V and J calls were adopted from that table, with D and trimming inferred from the DNA. The sample profile shows about 1.1 million clones; roughly 74% of them were found once. The ten most abundant clones make up around 0.61% of the sample.

The sequenced sample consisted of memory CD4+ T cells from PBMCs. Reading the label with the study, this specimen's cell subset or site is: CD45RA-negative fraction. The clonotype comes from a man younger than 35 in good health. Some clones in this sample may be carry-over from other donors' samples.

At the DNA level, the sequence is TGTGCCAGCAGCCCCAGACAGGGGGCCTACTACAATGAGCAGTTCTTC. Protein translation: CASSPRQGAYYNEQFF. This receptor chain uses TRBV5-4 and TRBJ2-1; 10 middle bases align to TRBD1. As encoded in the germline V gene (reference sequence), CDR1 is SGHNT while CDR2 is YYREEE. V loses 4 bases at its end and J loses 3 bases; junction bases beyond the gene matches: 7. Its CDR3 holds 16 amino acids, cysteine through phenylalanine. Left in the record is the CDR3 DNA by itself, 48 bases read in frame from the first base.